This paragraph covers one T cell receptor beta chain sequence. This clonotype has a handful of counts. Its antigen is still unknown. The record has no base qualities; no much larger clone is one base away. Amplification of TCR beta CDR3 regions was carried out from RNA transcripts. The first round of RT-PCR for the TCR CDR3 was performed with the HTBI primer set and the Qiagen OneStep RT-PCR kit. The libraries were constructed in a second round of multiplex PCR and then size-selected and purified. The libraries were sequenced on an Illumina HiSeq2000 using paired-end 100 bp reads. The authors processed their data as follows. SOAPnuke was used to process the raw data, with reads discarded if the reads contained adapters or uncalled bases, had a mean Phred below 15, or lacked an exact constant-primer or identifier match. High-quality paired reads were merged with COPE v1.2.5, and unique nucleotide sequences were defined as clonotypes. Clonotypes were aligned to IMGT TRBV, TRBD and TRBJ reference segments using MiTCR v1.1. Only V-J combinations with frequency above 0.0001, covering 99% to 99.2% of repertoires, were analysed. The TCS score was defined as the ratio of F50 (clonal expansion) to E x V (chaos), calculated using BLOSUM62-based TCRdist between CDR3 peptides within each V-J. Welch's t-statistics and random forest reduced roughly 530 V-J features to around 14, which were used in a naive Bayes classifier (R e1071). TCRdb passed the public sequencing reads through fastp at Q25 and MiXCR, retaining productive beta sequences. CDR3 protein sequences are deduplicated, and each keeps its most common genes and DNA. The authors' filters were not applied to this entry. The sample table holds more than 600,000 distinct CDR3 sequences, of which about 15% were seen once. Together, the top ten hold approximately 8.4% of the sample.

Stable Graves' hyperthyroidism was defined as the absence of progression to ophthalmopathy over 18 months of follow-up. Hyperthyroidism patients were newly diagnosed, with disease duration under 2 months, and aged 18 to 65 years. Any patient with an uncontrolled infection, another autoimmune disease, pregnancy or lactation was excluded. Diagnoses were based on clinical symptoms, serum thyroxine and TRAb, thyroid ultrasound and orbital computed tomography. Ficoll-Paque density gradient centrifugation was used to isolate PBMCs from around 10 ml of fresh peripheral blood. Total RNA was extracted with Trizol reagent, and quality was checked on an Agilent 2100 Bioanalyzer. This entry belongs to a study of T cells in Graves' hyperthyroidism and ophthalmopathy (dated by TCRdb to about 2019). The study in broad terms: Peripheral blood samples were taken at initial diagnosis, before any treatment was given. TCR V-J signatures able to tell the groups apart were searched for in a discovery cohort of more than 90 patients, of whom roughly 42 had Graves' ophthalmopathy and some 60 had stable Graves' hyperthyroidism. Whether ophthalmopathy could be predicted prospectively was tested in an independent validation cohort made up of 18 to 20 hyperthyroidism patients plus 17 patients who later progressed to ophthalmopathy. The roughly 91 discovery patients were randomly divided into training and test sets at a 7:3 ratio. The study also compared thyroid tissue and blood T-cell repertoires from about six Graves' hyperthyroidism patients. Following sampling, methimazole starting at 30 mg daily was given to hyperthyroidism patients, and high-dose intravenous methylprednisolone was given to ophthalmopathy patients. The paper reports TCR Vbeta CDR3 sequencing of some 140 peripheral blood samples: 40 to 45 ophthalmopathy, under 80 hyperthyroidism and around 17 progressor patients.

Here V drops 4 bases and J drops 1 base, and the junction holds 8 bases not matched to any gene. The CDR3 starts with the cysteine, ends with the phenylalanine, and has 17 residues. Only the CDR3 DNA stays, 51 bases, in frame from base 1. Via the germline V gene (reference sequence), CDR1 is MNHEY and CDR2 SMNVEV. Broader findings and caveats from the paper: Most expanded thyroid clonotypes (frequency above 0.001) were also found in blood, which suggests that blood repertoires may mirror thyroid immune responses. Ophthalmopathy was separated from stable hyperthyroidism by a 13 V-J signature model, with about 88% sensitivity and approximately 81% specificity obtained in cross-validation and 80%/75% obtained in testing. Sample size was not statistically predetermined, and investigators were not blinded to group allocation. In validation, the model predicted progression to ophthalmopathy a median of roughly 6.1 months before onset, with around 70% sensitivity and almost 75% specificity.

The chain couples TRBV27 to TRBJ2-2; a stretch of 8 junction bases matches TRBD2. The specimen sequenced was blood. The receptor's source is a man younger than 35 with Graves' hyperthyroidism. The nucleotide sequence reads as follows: TGTGCCAGCAGTTCACAACTAGCGGATAGGAACACCGGGGAGCTGTTTTTT. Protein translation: CASSSQLADRNTGELFF.